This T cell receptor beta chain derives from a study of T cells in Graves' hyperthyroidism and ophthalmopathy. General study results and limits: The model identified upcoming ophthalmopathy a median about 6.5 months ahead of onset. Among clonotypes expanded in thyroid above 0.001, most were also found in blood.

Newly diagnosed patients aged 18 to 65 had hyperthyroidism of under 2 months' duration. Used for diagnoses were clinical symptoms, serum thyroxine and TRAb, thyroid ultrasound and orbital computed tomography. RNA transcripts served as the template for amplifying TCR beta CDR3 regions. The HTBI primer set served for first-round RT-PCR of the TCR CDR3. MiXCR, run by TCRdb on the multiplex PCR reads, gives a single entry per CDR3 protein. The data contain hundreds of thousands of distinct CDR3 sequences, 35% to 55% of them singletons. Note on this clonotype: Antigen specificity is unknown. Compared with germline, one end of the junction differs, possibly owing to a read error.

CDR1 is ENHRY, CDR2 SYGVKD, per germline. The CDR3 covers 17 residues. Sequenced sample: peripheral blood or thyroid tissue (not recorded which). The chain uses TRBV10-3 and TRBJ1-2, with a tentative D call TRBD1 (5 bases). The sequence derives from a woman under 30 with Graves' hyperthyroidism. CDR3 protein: CASSYFPQDPGPHGYTF. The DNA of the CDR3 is TGTGCCAGCAGTTACTTTCCGCAAGACCCAGGGCCTCATGGCTACACCTTC.